This T cell receptor beta chain was captured by sequencing in a study of T cell repertoires in cytomegalovirus infection. This clonotype was counted between two and nine times. As yet, its antigen is unknown. Germline V lookup: CDR1 SGHVS, CDR2 FQNEAQ. Trimming stripped 2 bases from V and 3 bases from J, with 11 bases between. This CDR3 is built from 14 residues. TCRdb reanalysed the reads using MiXCR and keeps one entry per CDR3 protein. The table lists 450,000 to 550,000 distinct CDR3 sequences, approximately 42% of them singletons, with about 45% in the top ten. This receptor was obtained from a human donor in good health (CMV status not recorded). Some clones in this sample may be carry-over from other donors' samples. The chain couples TRBV7-8 to TRBJ2-7; D gene ambiguous. The material was cultured PBMCs, obtained from culture after CMV antigen stimulation. The CDR3 region is CASSLTLIYYEQYF. CDR3 in DNA: TGTGCCAGCAGCTTAACTTTGATATACTACGAGCAGTACTTC.